The 25 T cell receptor beta chains below were found in one sample sequenced in a study of cytotoxic CD8 clonotypes in ibrutinib-treated CLL (dated by TCRdb to about 2021). Preparation of the library involved the immunoSEQ multiplex PCR assay. Entries here come from immuneACCESS through TCRdb and include only in-frame sequences with V and J called. Some clones fail to appear in such tables; in the studies checked, an unresolved V gene covers under half of the shortfall, and the cause of the remainder is unknown. The table for this sample lists some 130,000 clones; roughly 76% of them were counted only once. Of the sample, 5.1% is held by the ten largest clones. In light of the paper, this sample's time point label describes: around 2 years on ibrutinib. The source material was PBMCs, sampled after 24 months of ibrutinib treatment. The source is a human donor with chronic lymphocytic leukemia.

A single count supports this clone. J is TRBJ2-2 and V is TRBV7-2, with D perhaps given as TRBD1 or TRBD2 (5 bases each). Trimming stripped 5 bases from V and 9 bases from J, with 13 bases between. Germline CDR1 and CDR2: SGHTA and FQGNSA. The CDR3 covers 13 residues. The DNA of the CDR3 is TGTGCCAGCAGCATACGGGACCCTCGGGAGCTGTTTTTT. This sequence encodes CASSIRDPRELFF.

This clone was detected only once. This chain joins TRBV9 and TRBJ2-7, with D perhaps TRBD2 (7 bases). There are 15 residues in the CDR3. Between the trimmed V and J ends, which lost 4 bases and 5 bases, there was a span of 19 bases. Germline V gives CDR1 SGDLS, CDR2 YYNGEE. The DNA of the CDR3 is TGTGCCAGCAGCCCCCGGACCACCGGGGGGCACGAGCAGTACTTC. This gives the protein CASSPRTTGGHEQYF.

The J gene is TRBJ1-4, the V gene TRBV2; D remains unclear. The CDR3 has 13 amino acids. The V gene's germline CDR1 is SNHLY and CDR2 FYNNEI. V lost 7 bases and J lost 7, with 13 bases in between. This chain's CDR3 is CASTRGTGEKLFF. Here the CDR3 DNA reads TGTGCCAGCACGCGGGGTACCGGTGAAAAACTGTTTTTT.

CDR3 coding DNA: TGTGCCAGCAGCCCCGGGACTTCCATTCCCAACAAGAACAATGAGCAGTTCTTC. It encodes CASSPGTSIPNKNNEQFF. The rearrangement uses TRBV11-3 and TRBJ2-1; tentative D call: TRBD2 (6 bases). This CDR3 region has 18 residues. V was shortened by 5 bases and J by 5 bases, with 25 bases between the two germline ends. Germline V gene data show CDR1 as SGHNT and CDR2 as YENEEA.

This sequence joins TRBV18 and TRBJ1-2; no definite D call. The ends were cut back, 1 base at V and 6 bases at J, with 9 bases in the middle. The CDR3 covers 13 residues. Germline CDR1 KGHSH, CDR2 LQKENI. The CDR3 bases are TGTGCCAGCTCACCACTCGTTGGTGATGGCTACACCTTC. Protein: CASSPLVGDGYTF.

The chain couples TRBV7-2 to TRBJ2-3; tentatively, D is TRBD2 (5 bases). The V gene lost 4 bases and the J gene lost 8 bases, with 13 bases spanning the gap. CDR3 length: 13 amino acids. Germline loops: CDR1 SGHTA, CDR2 FQGNSA. The CDR3 DNA reads TGTGCCAGCAGCTCACCCGGGAAGACTACGCAGTATTTT. Translating gives CASSSPGKTTQYF.

This clone was recorded at least ten times. The J gene is TRBJ1-6, the V gene TRBV6-1; 7 bases map to TRBD1. Trimming cost V 10 bases and J 8 bases; bases outside gene matches: 11. Germline CDR1 MNHNS, CDR2 SASEGT. The CDR3 is 14 residues long. The CDR3 sequence: CATLADRVDSPLHF. CDR3 DNA sequence: TGTGCCACCCTCGCCGACAGGGTAGATTCACCCCTCCACTTT.

The chain carries TRBV7-2 and TRBJ2-7, with D perhaps TRBD1 (6 bases). The CDR3 length is 17 residues. The germline gives CDR1 SGHTA, CDR2 FQGNSA. The V end lost 6 bases, the J end lost 5 bases, and 26 bases lay between the germline ends. The CDR3 bases are TGTGCCAGCAGACCCGGCAGGGGATTCCCTACGGGCCACGAGCAGTACTTC. Amino acids: CASRPGRGFPTGHEQYF.

The chain combines TRBV10-1 with TRBJ2-5; D is perhaps TRBD1 (6 bases). Germline loops: CDR1 WNHNN, CDR2 SYGVQD (reference sequence). The CDR3 loop spans 15 amino acids. V was shortened by 6 bases and J by 3 bases, with 17 bases between the two germline ends. CDR3 protein: CASRVNREIKETQYF. As DNA, the CDR3 is TGCGCCAGCAGAGTAAACAGGGAAATCAAAGAGACCCAGTACTTC.

The genes are TRBV30 and TRBJ1-2; D call uncertain. Germline CDR1 is GTSNPN and CDR2 is SVGIG (reference sequence). The CDR3 has 11 residues. Trimming took off 3 bases at V and 8 bases at J, with 10 bases between the two ends. As DNA, the CDR3 is TGTGCCTGGAGCCCGGGCCTAGGCTACACCTTC. Amino acids: CAWSPGLGYTF.

This clone is a singleton in its sample. V and J are TRBV9 and TRBJ2-3, with 9 nucleotides matching TRBD2. The germline gives CDR1 SGDLS, CDR2 YYNGEE. V shed 2 bases and J 6 bases; nucleotides not matched to a gene: 7. The length of the CDR3 is 15 residues. The CDR3 sequence is CASSVGGGAWDTQYF. The CDR3 DNA reads TGTGCCAGCAGCGTCGGCGGGGGGGCCTGGGATACGCAGTATTTT.

By sample share, this clone is medium-sized. This specimen includes other DNA sequences encoding the same CDR3. V usage is TRBV7-2 and J usage is TRBJ1-1; no clear D. Germline V gives CDR1 SGHTA, CDR2 FQGNSA. The germline V and J ends were trimmed by 1 base and 2 bases, with 5 bases remaining between them. The CDR3 loop spans 13 amino acids. This CDR3 is CASSLGQNTEAFF. Here the CDR3 DNA reads TGTGCCAGCAGCTTAGGGCAAAACACTGAAGCTTTCTTT. Filled out from reference TRBV7-2 and TRBJ1-1, the complete variable domain reads GAGVSQSPSNKVTEKGKDVELRCDPISGHTALYWYRQSLGQGLEFLIYFQGNSAPDKSGLPSDRFSAERTGGSVSTLTIQRTQQEDSAVYLCASSLGQNTEAFFGQGTRLTVV.

This sequence joins TRBV2 and TRBJ1-5; TRBD1 matches 7 bases. Losses at the gene ends were 6 bases for V and 2 bases for J; bases not matched to a gene: 16. The CDR3 is 18 residues long. CDR1 is SNHLY, CDR2 FYNNEI, per germline. CDR3 sequence reads: CASRASSGGGGGNQPQHF. The CDR3 DNA is TGTGCCAGCAGGGCGTCAAGTGGAGGGGGCGGTGGCAATCAGCCCCAGCATTTT.

This clone was found many times. This sequence joins TRBV5-1 and TRBJ2-1; weak D call: TRBD2 (5 bases). The CDR3 has 14 residues. Trimming pared 3 bases from V and 5 bases from J, leaving 12 bases between. Germline-derived CDR1 and CDR2 are SGHRS and YFSETQ. Here the CDR3 DNA reads TGCGCCAGCAGCTCCACCCCCGGGGACAATGAGCAGTTCTTC. Residues: CASSSTPGDNEQFF.

V is TRBV21-1 and J is TRBJ1-2; the table's TRBD1 call for D was not verified on the DNA. TRBV21-1 is a documented pseudogene. The CDR3 loop spans 13 amino acids. The CDR3 DNA reads as TGTGCCAGCAGCAAACTCCAGGGGGCTAGCTACACCTTC. It codes for CASSKLQGASYTF.

This sequence joins TRBV6-6 and TRBJ2-5, with a possible D match to TRBD2 (7 bases). CDR1 is MNHNY and CDR2 is SVGAGI in the germline V gene (reference sequence). V gave up 2 bases and J gave up 4 bases, with 14 bases separating them. This CDR3 spans 15 amino acids. The CDR3 coding sequence is TGTGCCAGCAGTTACGGGGAGGGGGGGTTAGAGACCCAGTACTTC. Protein sequence: CASSYGEGGLETQYF.

The chain combines TRBV28 with TRBJ1-2; maybe TRBD1 (6 bases). The germline V gene has CDR1 MDHEN and CDR2 SYDVKM. The ends were cut back, 2 bases at V and 4 bases at J, with 8 bases in the middle. There are 13 residues in the CDR3. The CDR3 DNA reads as TGTGCCAGCAGTTTAGGGGGGCCCTATGGCTACACCTTC. This gives the protein CASSLGGPYGYTF.

The V call is TRBV7-6, the J call TRBJ2-1; no clear D. V was cut by 1 base and J by 0 bases, with 7 bases left in between. Per the germline V gene, CDR1 is SGHVS and CDR2 is FNYEAQ. This CDR3 has 15 residues. The CDR3 sequence: CASSLEWTSYNEQFF. The DNA of the CDR3 is TGTGCCAGCAGCTTAGAGTGGACCTCCTACAATGAGCAGTTCTTC.

This clone occurred a few times. The chain couples TRBV18 to TRBJ1-5; D is unresolved. The CDR3 totals 15 residues. Germline loops: CDR1 KGHSH, CDR2 LQKENI. V was shortened by 2 bases and J by 0 bases, with 8 bases between the two germline ends. The CDR3 spells CASSPTSPSNQPQHF. In DNA form, the CDR3 reads TGTGCCAGCTCACCAACATCGCCTAGCAATCAGCCCCAGCATTTT.

The rearrangement uses TRBV18 and TRBJ2-5, with unresolved D. The CDR3 loop spans 14 amino acids. Trimming cost V 6 bases and J 3 bases, with 14 bases left between them. Germline lookup yields CDR1 KGHSH and CDR2 LQKENI. CDR3 nucleotides: TGTGCCAGCTCGCCGGCCCGGACGGAAGAGACCCAGTACTTC. Translation gives CASSPARTEETQYF.

The chain is built from TRBV28 and TRBJ1-5; D unclear. This CDR3 comprises 11 residues. V was trimmed by 5 bases and J by 11 bases, leaving 10 bases between them. Per germline, CDR1 MDHEN and CDR2 SYDVKM. The CDR3 sequence: CASSPRGSQHF. CDR3 nucleotides: TGTGCCAGCAGTCCCCGTGGTTCCCAGCATTTT.

The chain combines TRBV5-1 with TRBJ2-7; D perhaps matches TRBD1 (7 bases). The V end was cut by 7 bases, the J end by 7 bases, with 15 bases between. The CDR3 is 12 amino acids. Germline-derived CDR1 and CDR2 are SGHRS and YFSETQ. The CDR3 DNA reads as TGCGCCAGCTCGGCCTCAGGGGGGGAGCAGTACTTC. The encoded protein is CASSASGGEQYF.

The chain combines TRBV28 with TRBJ2-1, with D uncertain. Germline V gives CDR1 MDHEN, CDR2 SYDVKM. The CDR3 covers 12 residues. V was clipped by 7 bases and J by 9 bases, with 13 bases between them. CDR3 amino acids: CASMRGWGEQFF. The CDR3 DNA sequence: TGTGCCAGCATGAGAGGTTGGGGTGAGCAGTTCTTC.

The chain links TRBV18 to TRBJ1-2; TRBD1 agrees at 12 bases. The CDR3 consists of 16 residues. With V trimmed by 6 bases and J by 8 bases, 13 bases remained unmatched. Germline V gene sequence: CDR1 KGHSH, CDR2 LQKENI. CDR3 coding DNA: TGTGCCAGCTCCCACGGGACAGGGGGCGTGGGAAGAGGCTACACCTTC. Residues: CASSHGTGGVGRGYTF.

There are a few counts of this clone. Other DNA sequences in the sample encode the same CDR3. This sequence joins TRBV19 and TRBJ1-5; perhaps TRBD1 as D (5 bases). Per the germline V gene, CDR1 is LNHDA and CDR2 is SQIVND (reference sequence). Trimming left V 6 bases short and J 6 bases short, with 9 bases between. The length of the CDR3 is 12 residues. The CDR3 DNA sequence: TGTGCCAGTAGCCATAGGGGTCAGCCCCAGCATTTT. Amino acids: CASSHRGQPQHF.